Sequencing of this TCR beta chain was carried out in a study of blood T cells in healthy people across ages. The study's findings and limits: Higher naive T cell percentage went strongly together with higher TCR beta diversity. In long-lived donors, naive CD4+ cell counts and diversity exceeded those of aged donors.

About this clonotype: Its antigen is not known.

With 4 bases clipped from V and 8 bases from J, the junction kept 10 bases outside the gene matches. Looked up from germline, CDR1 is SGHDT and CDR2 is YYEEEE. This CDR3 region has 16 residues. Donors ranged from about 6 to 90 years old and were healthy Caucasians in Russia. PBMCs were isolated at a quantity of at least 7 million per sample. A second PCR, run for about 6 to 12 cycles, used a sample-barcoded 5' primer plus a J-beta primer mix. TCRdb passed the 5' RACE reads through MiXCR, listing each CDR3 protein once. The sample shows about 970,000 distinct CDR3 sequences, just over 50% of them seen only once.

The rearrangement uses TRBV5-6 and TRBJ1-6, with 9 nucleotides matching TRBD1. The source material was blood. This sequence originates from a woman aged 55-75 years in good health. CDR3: CASSTGTGSDHSPLHF. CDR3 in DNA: TGTGCCAGCAGCACCGGGACAGGGAGTGATCATTCACCCCTCCACTTT.